The sequence of this T cell receptor (beta chain) was determined in a study of blood T cell repertoires in COVID-19 (TCRdb year 2020). Describing the broader study: The collaborator samples originated in the United States, Italy and Spain and spanned the acute and convalescent phases of COVID-19. The prospective study material was composed of cDNA or gDNA derived from T cells, B-cell-depleted T cells, or PBMCs. The dataset comprised deeply sampled blood TCRbeta repertoires from subjects exposed to, actively infected with, or recovered from COVID-19. The repertoires were released in a freely available public database intended as a resource for research on the immune response to SARS-CoV-2. The samples were drawn from the first 160 participants of the ongoing ImmuneRACE study and from 1,254 subjects provided by 6 global collaborators. A de-identified subject ID, COVID-19 status, age in years and sex were almost always included in the sample metadata. Where available, HLA class I and class II types were taken from metadata supplied by the sample provider and were not determined by assay-based typing. On the study overall, not on this receptor specifically: The quantity of clinical and demographic metadata differed by source and by participant and was supplied without curation.

From the germline V gene, CDR1 is SGDLS and CDR2 is YYNGEE. After removal of 3 bases from V and 0 bases from J, the junction retains 2 bases not matched to a gene. The CDR3, cysteine through phenylalanine, is 14 amino acids long. Only the CDR3 region is kept as DNA, spanning 42 bases read in frame from base 1. TCRbeta CDR3 regions were amplified from genomic DNA using the immunoSEQ Assay, a bias-controlled multiplex PCR. As for the original processing: Within the assay, amplification of reference gene primers was used to estimate how many nucleated cells each sample contained. Sequence reads were collapsed and filtered to measure the absolute abundance of every unique TCRbeta CDR3 rearrangement. For each sample, productive Simpson clonality was calculated as the square root of Simpson's diversity index over productive rearrangements. Drawn from immuneACCESS, this table holds only the in-frame rearrangements with V and J called that TCRdb kept. Clones are partly lost; checked studies trace under half to an unresolved V gene and leave the rest unexplained. From that table come the V and J calls and clone size; the DNA was used to work out D and trimming. The sample has 300,000 to 400,000 clones on record, roughly 90% of them singletons. 4.5% to 6.5% of the sample comes from the top ten.

About this clone: Its binding antigen is unknown. The record has no base qualities; no much larger clone is one base away.

In the prospective study, participants were roughly 18 to 100 years old, resided in 24 geographic areas of the United States, and were enrolled through a virtual design. To assign participants to cohorts, the prospective study relied on clinical history that participants themselves reported in a screening survey and a study questionnaire. Recovered participants in ImmuneRACE Cohort 3 were defined as having two consecutive negative NP/OP PCR tests, clearance from a healthcare professional, or resolution of symptoms. In the prospective study, whole blood, serum and a nasopharyngeal or oropharyngeal swab were collected from each participant by mobile phlebotomists. Participants in the prospective study had the option to provide additional blood draws and questionnaires over a roughly 2-month period. Before DNA extraction, prospective study blood samples were shipped either frozen or at room temperature.

The sequence is built from TRBV9 and TRBJ1-1; 7 middle bases align to TRBD1. The source is a man aged 55 to 70 who had recovered from COVID-19. The sequenced material came from PBMCs or T cells enriched from blood (not recorded which). The nucleotide sequence reads TGTGCCAGCAGCGGACAGGGCGTGAACACTGAAGCTTTCTTT. Translated, it gives CASSGQGVNTEAFF. Beyond the CDR3, the reference TRBV9 and TRBJ1-1 genes provide the residues; the full variable domain reads: DSGVTQTPKHLITATGQRVTLRCSPRSGDLSVYWYQQSLDQGLQFLIQYYNGEERAKGNILERFSAQQFPDLHSELNLSSLELGDSALYFCASSGQGVNTEAFFGQGTRLTVV.